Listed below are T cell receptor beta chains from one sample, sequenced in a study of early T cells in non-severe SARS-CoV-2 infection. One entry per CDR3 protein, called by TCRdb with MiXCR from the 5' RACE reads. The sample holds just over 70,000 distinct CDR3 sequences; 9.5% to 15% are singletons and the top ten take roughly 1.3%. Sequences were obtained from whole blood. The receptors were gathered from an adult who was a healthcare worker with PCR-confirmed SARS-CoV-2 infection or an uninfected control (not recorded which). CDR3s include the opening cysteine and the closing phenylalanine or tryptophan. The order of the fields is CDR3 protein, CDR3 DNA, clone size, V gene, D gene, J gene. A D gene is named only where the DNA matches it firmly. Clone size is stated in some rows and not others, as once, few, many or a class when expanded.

CDR3: CASRDRANYGYTF; DNA: TGTGCCAGCCGGGACAGAGCTAACTATGGCTACACCTTC; size: many; V: TRBV6-2/TRBV6-3; D: TRBD1; J: TRBJ1-2
CDR3: CASSLVIRGARTDTQYF; DNA: TGTGCCAGCAGTTTAGTGATCCGCGGGGCCCGCACAGATACGCAGTATTTT; size: NA; V: TRBV12-3/TRBV12-4; D: NA; J: TRBJ2-3
CDR3: CASQGEVDEQFF; DNA: TGTGCCAGCCAAGGCGAGGTCGATGAGCAGTTCTTC; size: many; V: TRBV7-9; D: NA; J: TRBJ2-1
CDR3: CASSYARTEGYTF; DNA: TGTGCCAGCAGTTACGCCAGGACAGAAGGCTACACCTTC; size: many; V: TRBV6-2/TRBV6-3; D: NA; J: TRBJ1-2
CDR3: CASIDAGELFF; DNA: TGTGCCAGTATCGACGCCGGGGAGCTGTTTTTT; size: many; V: TRBV19; D: NA; J: TRBJ2-2
CDR3: CASSPQGNYGYTF; DNA: TGTGCCAGTAGTCCGCAGGGGAACTATGGCTACACCTTC; size: many; V: TRBV19; D: NA; J: TRBJ1-2
CDR3: CASRTTSGRGADTQYF; DNA: TGTGCCAGCAGAACAACTAGCGGCCGAGGCGCAGATACGCAGTATTTT; size: many; V: TRBV6-6; D: TRBD2; J: TRBJ2-3
CDR3: CASSYQGTGVMETQYF; DNA: TGTGCCAGCAGTTACCAGGGGACAGGGGTCATGGAGACCCAGTACTTC; size: many; V: TRBV6-2/TRBV6-3; D: TRBD1; J: TRBJ2-5
CDR3: CASSRDGGRAGELFF; DNA: TGTGCCAGCAGCCGGGACGGCGGTAGGGCCGGGGAGCTGTTTTTT; size: many; V: TRBV7-9; D: NA; J: TRBJ2-2
CDR3: CASSQDPGQPYNEQFF; DNA: TGTGCCAGCAGCCAAGATCCGGGACAGCCCTACAATGAGCAGTTCTTC; size: many; V: TRBV4-2; D: TRBD1; J: TRBJ2-1
CDR3: CASSLAGRNTGELFF; DNA: TGTGCCAGCAGCTTAGCGGGGAGGAACACCGGGGAGCTGTTTTTT; size: many; V: TRBV7-2; D: NA; J: TRBJ2-2
CDR3: CSARLVGAGDTEAFF; DNA: TGCAGTGCTCGGCTGGTAGGGGCGGGTGACACTGAAGCTTTCTTT; size: few; V: TRBV20-1; D: NA; J: TRBJ1-1
CDR3: CSASFNTGELFF; DNA: TGCAGTGCTTCGTTTAACACCGGGGAGCTGTTTTTT; size: many; V: TRBV20-1; D: NA; J: TRBJ2-2
CDR3: CASSLSSSYNEQFF; DNA: TGTGCCAGCAGTTTAAGCAGCTCCTACAATGAGCAGTTCTTC; size: NA; V: TRBV28; D: NA; J: TRBJ2-1
CDR3: CSVVVHKTSGRTYEQYF; DNA: TGCAGCGTTGTAGTCCACAAGACTAGCGGGCGAACCTACGAGCAGTACTTC; size: many; V: TRBV29-1; D: TRBD2; J: TRBJ2-7
CDR3: CASTQTGGAGQYF; DNA: TGTGCCAGCACCCAGACAGGGGGCGCGGGGCAGTACTTC; size: many; V: TRBV6-6; D: TRBD1; J: TRBJ2-7
CDR3: CASSQEGPLAGTGELFF; DNA: TGTGCCAGCAGCCAAGAGGGTCCGCTAGCGGGCACCGGGGAGCTGTTTTTT; size: many; V: TRBV4-2; D: TRBD2; J: TRBJ2-2
CDR3: CAWRAIATDTQYF; DNA: TGTGCCTGGAGAGCGATTGCCACAGATACGCAGTATTTT; size: many; V: TRBV30; D: NA; J: TRBJ2-3
CDR3: CASTTSDNTGELFF; DNA: TGTGCCAGCACCACTAGCGACAACACCGGGGAGCTGTTTTTT; size: many; V: TRBV7-9; D: TRBD2; J: TRBJ2-2
CDR3: CASSVDRAPNYGYTF; DNA: TGCGCCAGCAGCGTCGACAGGGCGCCTAACTATGGCTACACCTTC; size: many; V: TRBV5-1; D: TRBD1; J: TRBJ1-2
CDR3: CASSSRTEMNTEAFF; DNA: TGTGCCAGCAGTTCCCGGACAGAAATGAACACTGAAGCTTTCTTT; size: many; V: TRBV12-3/TRBV12-4; D: NA; J: TRBJ1-1
CDR3: CASRLAGIYNGQFF; DNA: TGTGCCAGCAGACTAGCGGGAATATACAATGGGCAGTTCTTC; size: NA; V: TRBV7-9; D: TRBD2; J: TRBJ2-1
CDR3: CASSSKARGRGEQFF; DNA: TGTGCCAGCAGTTCCAAGGCTAGAGGTAGGGGTGAGCAGTTCTTC; size: many; V: TRBV28; D: NA; J: TRBJ2-1
CDR3: CSCRDNYGYTF; DNA: TGCAGCTGCCGGGACAACTATGGCTACACCTTC; size: NA; V: TRBV29-1; D: NA; J: TRBJ1-2
CDR3: CAISDWGDEQFF; DNA: TGTGCCATCAGTGACTGGGGGGATGAGCAGTTCTTC; size: many; V: TRBV10-3; D: NA; J: TRBJ2-1
CDR3: CATSRGRVGRMGEQFF; DNA: TGTGCCACCAGCAGAGGCCGGGTGGGACGTATGGGTGAGCAGTTCTTC; size: many; V: TRBV15; D: NA; J: TRBJ2-1
CDR3: CASSQEPWDRQETQYF; DNA: TGCGCCAGCAGCCAAGAACCTTGGGACAGGCAAGAGACCCAGTACTTC; size: once; V: TRBV4-3; D: TRBD1; J: TRBJ2-5
CDR3: CASSRGTGAYGYTF; DNA: TGTGCCAGCAGCCGAGGGACAGGTGCCTATGGCTACACCTTC; size: NA; V: TRBV14; D: TRBD1; J: TRBJ1-2
CDR3: CSVEDRGMTTEAFF; DNA: TGCAGCGTTGAGGACAGGGGTATGACCACTGAAGCTTTCTTT; size: many; V: TRBV29-1; D: TRBD1; J: TRBJ1-1
CDR3: CAWSVQDFQRQYF; DNA: TGTGCCTGGAGTGTACAGGACTTCCAACGGCAGTACTTC; size: many; V: TRBV30; D: NA; J: TRBJ2-7
CDR3: CSVVAVEQFF; DNA: TGCAGCGTTGTGGCGGTAGAGCAGTTCTTC; size: NA; V: TRBV29-1; D: NA; J: TRBJ2-1
CDR3: CASSYSPGPSYEQYF; DNA: TGTGCCAGCAGTTACTCGCCCGGACCCTCCTACGAGCAGTACTTC; size: once; V: TRBV6-2/TRBV6-3; D: NA; J: TRBJ2-7
CDR3: CSARGQGNRYTEAFF; DNA: TGCAGTGCTAGGGGACAGGGAAATCGGTACACTGAAGCTTTCTTT; size: NA; V: TRBV20-1; D: TRBD1; J: TRBJ1-1
CDR3: CSASRLQPNTGELFF; DNA: TGCAGTGCATCTCGACTCCAACCGAACACCGGGGAGCTGTTTTTT; size: many; V: TRBV20-1; D: NA; J: TRBJ2-2
CDR3: CASSFAGVYEQYF; DNA: TGTGCCAGCAGTTTTGCAGGGGTATACGAGCAGTACTTC; size: many; V: TRBV25-1; D: NA; J: TRBJ2-7
CDR3: CSVPPGQGNYGYTF; DNA: TGCAGCGTCCCCCCGGGACAGGGAAACTATGGCTACACCTTC; size: many; V: TRBV29-1; D: TRBD1; J: TRBJ1-2
CDR3: CASSLTSGRALGELFF; DNA: TGCGCCAGCAGCCTCACTAGCGGGAGGGCCCTCGGGGAGCTGTTTTTT; size: NA; V: TRBV4-3; D: TRBD2; J: TRBJ2-2
CDR3: CASSTGQVGQETQYF; DNA: TGTGCCAGCAGCACGGGACAAGTGGGGCAAGAGACCCAGTACTTC; size: few; V: TRBV7-2; D: NA; J: TRBJ2-5
CDR3: CASSYVGQGIYEQYF; DNA: TGTGCCAGCAGTTACGTAGGACAGGGGATCTACGAGCAGTACTTC; size: many; V: TRBV6-6; D: TRBD1; J: TRBJ2-7
CDR3: CSAREGQREFSYEQYF; DNA: TGCAGTGCTAGAGAGGGCCAGCGGGAGTTCTCCTACGAGCAGTACTTC; size: many; V: TRBV20-1; D: TRBD2; J: TRBJ2-7
CDR3: CASSTGSTEDGYTF; DNA: TGTGCCAGCAGTACGGGATCCACAGAGGATGGCTACACCTTC; size: NA; V: TRBV6-5; D: NA; J: TRBJ1-2
CDR3: CASSWGTGQANGYTF; DNA: TGCGCCAGCAGCTGGGGGACAGGGCAAGCCAATGGCTACACCTTC; size: NA; V: TRBV5-1; D: TRBD1; J: TRBJ1-2